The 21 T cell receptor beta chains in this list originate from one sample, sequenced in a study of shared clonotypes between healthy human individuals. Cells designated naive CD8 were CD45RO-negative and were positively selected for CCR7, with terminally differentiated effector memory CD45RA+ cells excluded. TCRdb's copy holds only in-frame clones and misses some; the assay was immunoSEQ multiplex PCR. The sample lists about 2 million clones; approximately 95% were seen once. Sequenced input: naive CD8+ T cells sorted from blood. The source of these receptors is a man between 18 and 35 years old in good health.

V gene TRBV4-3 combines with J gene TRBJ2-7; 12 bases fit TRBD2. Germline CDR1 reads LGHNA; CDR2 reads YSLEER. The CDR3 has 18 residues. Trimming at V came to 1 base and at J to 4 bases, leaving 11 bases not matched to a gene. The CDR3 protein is CASSQVPLAGGPPYEQYF. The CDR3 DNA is TGCGCCAGCAGCCAAGTGCCCCTAGCGGGAGGGCCCCCGTACGAGCAGTACTTC.

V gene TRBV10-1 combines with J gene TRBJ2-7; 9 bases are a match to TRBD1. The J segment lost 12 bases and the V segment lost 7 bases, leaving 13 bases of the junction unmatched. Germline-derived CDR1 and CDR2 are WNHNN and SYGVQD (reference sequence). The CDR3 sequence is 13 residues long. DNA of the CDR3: TGCGCCAGCAATCGGGACAGGGAAGGGGAGTTGTACTTC. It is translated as CASNRDREGELYF.

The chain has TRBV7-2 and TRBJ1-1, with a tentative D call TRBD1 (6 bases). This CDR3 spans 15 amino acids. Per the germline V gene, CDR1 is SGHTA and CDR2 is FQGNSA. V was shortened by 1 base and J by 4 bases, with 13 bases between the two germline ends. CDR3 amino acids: CASSLGGGAGTEAFF. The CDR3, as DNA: TGTGCCAGCAGCTTAGGAGGGGGAGCTGGCACTGAAGCTTTCTTT.

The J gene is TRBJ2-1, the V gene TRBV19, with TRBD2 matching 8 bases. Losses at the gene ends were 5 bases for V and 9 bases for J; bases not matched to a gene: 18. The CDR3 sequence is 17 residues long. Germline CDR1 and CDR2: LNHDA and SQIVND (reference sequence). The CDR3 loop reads CASSLPGLEQFLGEQFF. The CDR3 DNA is TGTGCCAGTAGTCTCCCGGGACTAGAACAATTCCTGGGTGAGCAGTTCTTC.

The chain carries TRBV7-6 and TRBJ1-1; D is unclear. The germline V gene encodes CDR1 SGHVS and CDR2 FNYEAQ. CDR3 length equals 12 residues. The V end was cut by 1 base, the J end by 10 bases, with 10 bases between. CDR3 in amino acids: CASSLGGEGAFF. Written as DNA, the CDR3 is TGTGCCAGCAGCTTAGGAGGCGAGGGAGCTTTCTTT.

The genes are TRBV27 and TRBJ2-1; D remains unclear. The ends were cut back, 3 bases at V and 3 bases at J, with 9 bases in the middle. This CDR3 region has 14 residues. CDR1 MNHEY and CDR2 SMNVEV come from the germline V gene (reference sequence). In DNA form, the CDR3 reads TGTGCCAGCAGTTTCATCGACCACTACAATGAGCAGTTCTTC. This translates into CASSFIDHYNEQFF.

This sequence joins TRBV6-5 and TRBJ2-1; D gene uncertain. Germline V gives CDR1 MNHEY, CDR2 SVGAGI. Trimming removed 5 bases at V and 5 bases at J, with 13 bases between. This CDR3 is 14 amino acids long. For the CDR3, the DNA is TGTGCCAGCAGTCTCCTTGGCGACCACAATGAGCAGTTCTTC. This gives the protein CASSLLGDHNEQFF.

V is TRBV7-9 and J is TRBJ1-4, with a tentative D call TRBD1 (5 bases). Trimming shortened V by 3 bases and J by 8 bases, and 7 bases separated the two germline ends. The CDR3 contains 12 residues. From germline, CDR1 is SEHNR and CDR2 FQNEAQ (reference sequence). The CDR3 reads CASSFWGEKLFF. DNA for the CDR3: TGTGCCAGCAGCTTCTGGGGGGAAAAACTGTTTTTT.

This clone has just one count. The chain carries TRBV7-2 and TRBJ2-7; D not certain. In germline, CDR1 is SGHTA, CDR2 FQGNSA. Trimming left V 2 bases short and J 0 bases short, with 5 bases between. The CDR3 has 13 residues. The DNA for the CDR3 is TGTGCCAGCAGCTTACCTAGCTCCTACGAGCAGTACTTC. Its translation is CASSLPSSYEQYF.

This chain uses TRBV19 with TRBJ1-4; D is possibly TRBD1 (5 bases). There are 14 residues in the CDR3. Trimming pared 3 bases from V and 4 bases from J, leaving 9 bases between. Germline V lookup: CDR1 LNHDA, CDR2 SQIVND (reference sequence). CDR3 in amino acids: CASSIGAFNEKLFF. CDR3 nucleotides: TGTGCCAGTAGTATTGGGGCTTTTAATGAAAAACTGTTTTTT.

CDR3 bases: TGTGCCAGCAACTACGGGACAGGGGGTAGCACAGATACGCAGTATTTT. It yields the protein CASNYGTGGSTDTQYF. The gene calls are TRBV27 and TRBJ2-3, with 11 bases lining up with TRBD1. V trimming: 7 bases; J trimming: 0 bases; junction bases outside the gene matches: 6. Germline V gives CDR1 MNHEY, CDR2 SMNVEV (reference sequence). The length of the CDR3 is 16 residues.

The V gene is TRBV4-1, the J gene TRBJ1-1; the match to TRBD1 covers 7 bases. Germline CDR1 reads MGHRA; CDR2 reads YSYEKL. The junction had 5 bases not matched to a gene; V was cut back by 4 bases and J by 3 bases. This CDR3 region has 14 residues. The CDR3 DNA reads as TGCGCCAGCAGCCCTAGGGGGCTTGACACTGAAGCTTTCTTT. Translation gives CASSPRGLDTEAFF.

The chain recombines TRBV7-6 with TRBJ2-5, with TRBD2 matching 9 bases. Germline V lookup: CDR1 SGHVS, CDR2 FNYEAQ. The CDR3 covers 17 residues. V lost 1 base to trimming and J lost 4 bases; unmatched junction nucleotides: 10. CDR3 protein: CASSLGGGRALGETQYF. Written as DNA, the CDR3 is TGTGCCAGCAGCTTAGGAGGCGGGAGGGCCTTAGGAGAGACCCAGTACTTC.

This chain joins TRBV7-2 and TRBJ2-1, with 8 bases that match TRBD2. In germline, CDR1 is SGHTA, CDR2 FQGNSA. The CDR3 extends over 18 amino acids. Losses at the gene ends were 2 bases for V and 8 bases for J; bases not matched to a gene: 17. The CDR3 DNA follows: TGTGCCAGCAGCTTACCCGGACTAGCCCCCGATTTATCCCATGAGCAGTTCTTC. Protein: CASSLPGLAPDLSHEQFF.

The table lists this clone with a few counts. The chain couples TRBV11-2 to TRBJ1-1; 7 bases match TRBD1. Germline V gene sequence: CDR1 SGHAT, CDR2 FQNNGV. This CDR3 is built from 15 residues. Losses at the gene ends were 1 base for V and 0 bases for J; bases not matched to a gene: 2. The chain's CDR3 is CASSLATGVNTEAFF. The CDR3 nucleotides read TGTGCCAGCAGCTTAGCCACAGGGGTGAACACTGAAGCTTTCTTT.

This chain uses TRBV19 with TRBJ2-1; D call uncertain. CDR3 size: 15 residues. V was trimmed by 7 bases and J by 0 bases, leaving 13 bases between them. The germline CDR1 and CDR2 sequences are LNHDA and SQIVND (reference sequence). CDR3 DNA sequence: TGTGCCAGTACCCCGACCGCGTTCTCCTACAATGAGCAGTTCTTC. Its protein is CASTPTAFSYNEQFF. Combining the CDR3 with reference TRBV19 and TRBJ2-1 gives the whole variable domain DGGITQSPKYLFRKEGQNVTLSCEQNLNHDAMYWYRQDPGQGLRLIYYSQIVNDFQKGDIAEGYSVSREKKESFPLTVTSAQKNPTAFYLCASTPTAFSYNEQFFGPGTRLTVL.

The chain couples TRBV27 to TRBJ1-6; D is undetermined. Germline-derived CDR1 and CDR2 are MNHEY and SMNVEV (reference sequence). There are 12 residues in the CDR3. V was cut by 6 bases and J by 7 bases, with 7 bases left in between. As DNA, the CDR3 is TGTGCCAGCAGGATTGACAATTCACCCCTCCACTTT. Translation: CASRIDNSPLHF.

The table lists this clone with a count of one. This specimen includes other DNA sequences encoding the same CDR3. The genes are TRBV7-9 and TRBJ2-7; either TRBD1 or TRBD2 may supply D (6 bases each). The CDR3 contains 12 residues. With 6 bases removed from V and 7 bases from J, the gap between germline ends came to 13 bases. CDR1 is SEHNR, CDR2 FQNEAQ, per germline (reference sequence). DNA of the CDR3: TGTGCCAGCAGTTCCGGAGGGGGGGAGCAGTACTTC. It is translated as CASSSGGGEQYF.

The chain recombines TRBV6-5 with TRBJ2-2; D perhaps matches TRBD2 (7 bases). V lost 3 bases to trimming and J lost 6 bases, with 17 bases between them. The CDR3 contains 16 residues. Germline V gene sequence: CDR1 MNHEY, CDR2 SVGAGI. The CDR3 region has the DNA TGTGCCAGCAGTTATGGGGGGGCAGGGGTCCCCGGGGAGCTGTTTTTT. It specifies CASSYGGAGVPGELFF.

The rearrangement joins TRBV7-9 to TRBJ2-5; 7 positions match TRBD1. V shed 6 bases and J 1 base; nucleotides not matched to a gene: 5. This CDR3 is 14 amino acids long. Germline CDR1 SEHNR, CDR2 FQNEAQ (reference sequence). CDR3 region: CASSNTGAQETQYF. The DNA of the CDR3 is TGTGCCAGCAGTAACACAGGGGCCCAAGAGACCCAGTACTTC. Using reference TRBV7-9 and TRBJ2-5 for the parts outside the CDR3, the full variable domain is DTGVSQNPRHKITKRGQNVTFRCDPISEHNRLYWYRQTLGQGPEFLTYFQNEAQLEKSRLLSDRFSAERPKGSFSTLEIQRTEQGDSAMYLCASSNTGAQETQYFGPGTRLLVL.

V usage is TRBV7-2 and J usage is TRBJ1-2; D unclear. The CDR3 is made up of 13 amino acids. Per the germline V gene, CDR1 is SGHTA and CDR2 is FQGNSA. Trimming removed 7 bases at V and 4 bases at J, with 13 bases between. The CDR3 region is CASKPVGIYGYTF. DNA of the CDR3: TGTGCCAGCAAACCCGTCGGTATCTATGGCTACACCTTC.